This T cell receptor beta chain was documented in a study of cytomegalovirus exposure and HLA in healthy donors. The CDR3 contains 16 residues. The germline gives CDR1 ENHRY, CDR2 SYGVKD. Trimming cost V 10 bases and J 0 bases; bases outside gene matches: 7. Study-level findings and limits: Rare TCR sequences predominated, though certain public TCRs were found in many donors. Confirmation in vitro established that a few CMV-associated chains were specific for CMV antigens.

Concerning this clone itself: Its matching antigen is unknown.

Nominal health characterized the donors when sampled, though unrecorded immune exposures were likely. Primers: 60 Vbeta forward and 13 Jbeta reverse. Using immunoSEQ multiplex PCR, the repertoire was profiled, and TCRdb retains in-frame clones only, with some absent. The sample is made up of about 48,000 clones, and the top ten hold about 6% of it. This TCR was recovered from a male donor in good health and CMV-seropositive. Specimen: PBMCs. The chain has TRBV10-3 and TRBJ2-6; 9 nucleotides agree with TRBD1. This CDR3 is CATPGQGPSGANVLTF. Here the CDR3 DNA reads TGTGCCACACCGGGACAGGGCCCCTCTGGGGCCAACGTCCTGACTTTC.